A selection of T cell receptor beta chains follows, all from one sample in a study of T cells during gluten challenge in celiac disease. Each CDR3 protein is one row after TCRdb ran MiXCR on the single-cell sequencing reads. The data show 200 or so distinct CDR3 sequences, less than 45% seen once. The sample in question was gluten-specific CD4+ T cells sorted from blood using tetramers, obtained at baseline or on day 6, 14 or 28 of gluten challenge (not recorded which). The source is a male donor with celiac disease. Both conserved end residues are part of each CDR3. A D gene is named only where the DNA matches it firmly. Not every row has a clone size; where given, it reads once, few, many or a size class.

CDR3aa: CASSQAVGGALYGDTQYF
CDR3nt: TGCGCCAGCAGCCAAGCGGTCGGGGGGGCCTTGTATGGAGATACGCAGTATTTT
d_gene: TRBD2
v_gene: TRBV4-3
abundance: .
j_gene: TRBJ2-3

CDR3aa: CASSPHTGANTEAFF
CDR3nt: TGTGCCAGCAGCCCTCATACAGGGGCGAACACTGAAGCTTTCTTT
d_gene: TRBD1
v_gene: TRBV7-3
abundance: .
j_gene: TRBJ1-1

CDR3aa: CASSTRVLDGGTQYF
CDR3nt: TGTGCCAGCAGCACCAGAGTTCTAGATGGGGGTACGCAGTATTTT
d_gene: .
v_gene: TRBV7-2
abundance: few
j_gene: TRBJ2-3